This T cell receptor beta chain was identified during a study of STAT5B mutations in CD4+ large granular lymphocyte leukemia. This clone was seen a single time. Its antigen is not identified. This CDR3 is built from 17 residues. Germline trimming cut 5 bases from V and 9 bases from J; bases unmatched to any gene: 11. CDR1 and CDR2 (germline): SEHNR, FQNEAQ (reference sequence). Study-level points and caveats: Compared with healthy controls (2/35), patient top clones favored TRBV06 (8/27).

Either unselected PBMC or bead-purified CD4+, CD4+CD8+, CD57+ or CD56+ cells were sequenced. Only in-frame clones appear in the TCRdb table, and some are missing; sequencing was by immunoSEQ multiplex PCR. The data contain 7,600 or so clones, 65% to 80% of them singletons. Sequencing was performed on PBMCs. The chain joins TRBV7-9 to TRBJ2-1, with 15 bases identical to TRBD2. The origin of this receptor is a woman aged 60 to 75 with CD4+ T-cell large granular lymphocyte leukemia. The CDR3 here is CASSHTPGTSGGIEQFF. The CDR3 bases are TGTGCCAGCAGCCACACCCCCGGGACTAGCGGGGGGATTGAGCAGTTCTTC.